Sequencing of this T cell receptor (beta chain) was carried out in a study of beta chain features in type 1 diabetes. Broader study findings: TCRB rearrangement may or may not be influenced by HLA type; here this remained unresolved. TCRB CDR3 length was moderately but significantly reduced in all four CD4+ subsets of Type 1 diabetes patients. Compared to healthy donors, patients appeared to have naive, central memory and Treg TCRB repertoires that were more alike. Reads derived from cDNA could over-represent cells showing high TCR expression.

About this clone itself: Its specificity is not known. Mismatch with germline at one junction end may stem from a read error.

The study reverse transcribed the entire isolated RNA, so it sequenced expressed TCRB transcripts. The method was immunoSEQ multiplex PCR; TCRdb's version includes in-frame clones alone and lacks a portion of them. The data contain about 370,000 clones, over 8.5% of them singletons. Germline V CDR1 and CDR2: SNHLY, FYNNEI. The CDR3 loop spans 8 amino acids. The specimen sequenced was central memory CD4+ T cells from blood. The source of this sequence is a man aged 25-45 years with type 1 diabetes. The rearrangement joins TRBV2 to TRBJ2-7; D is undetermined. The CDR3 is CASKSTSF. The CDR3 DNA is TGTGCCAGCAAGTCTACTTCGTTC.